These T cell receptor beta chains were read from a single sample in a study of cytomegalovirus exposure and HLA in healthy donors. Assay used: immunoSEQ multiplex PCR; TCRdb lists only in-frame clones, some missing. The top ten clones hold 1.5% to 2% of a sample with 70,000 to 75,000 clones, about 93% of them seen once. The sample comprised PBMCs. The receptors originated from a woman aged 18-29 years in good health and CMV-seropositive. Both conserved end residues are part of each CDR3. A D gene is named only where the DNA matches it firmly. Some rows mark clone size as missing; the rest say once, few, many or name a class of expanded clone.

abundance | j_gene | d_gene | v_gene | CDR3aa | CDR3nt
NA | TRBJ1-4 | TRBD1 | TRBV7-8 | CASSLPRDRSTSTNEKLFF | TGTGCCAGCAGCTTACCCCGGGACAGGTCAACTTCAACTAATGAAAAACTGTTTTTT
few | TRBJ2-1 | TRBD1 | TRBV6-5 | CASSYSGQGNEQFF | TGTGCCAGCAGTTACTCGGGACAGGGGAATGAGCAGTTCTTC
NA | TRBJ2-5 | NA | TRBV10-2 | CASSDLRTSRRETQYF | TGCGCCAGCAGCGACCTACGTACTTCAAGGCGGGAGACCCAGTACTTC
NA | TRBJ2-7 | NA | TRBV7-2 | CASSSSGLTYEQYF | TGTGCCAGCAGCTCGTCTGGGCTAACCTACGAGCAGTACTTC
NA | TRBJ2-5 | NA | TRBV7-6 | CASSLGQPGAETQYF | TGTGCCAGCAGCTTAGGTCAACCGGGAGCCGAGACCCAGTACTTC
NA | TRBJ2-7 | TRBD1 | TRBV19 | CASSPNRGDEQYF | TGTGCCAGTAGCCCCAACAGGGGGGACGAGCAGTACTTC
NA | TRBJ1-2 | NA | TRBV5-3 | CARSLPRYSRGVYGYTF | TGTGCCAGAAGCTTGCCAAGGTATTCCAGAGGAGTTTATGGCTACACCTTC
NA | TRBJ1-6 | TRBD1 | TRBV5-6 | CASSWGQGRNSPLHF | TGTGCCAGCAGCTGGGGACAGGGACGTAATTCACCCCTCCACTTT
NA | TRBJ1-1 | NA | TRBV2 | CASSTGFYEAFF | TGTGCCAGCAGTACAGGGTTTTATGAAGCTTTCTTT
NA | TRBJ2-7 | TRBD1 | TRBV5-5 | CASSLSAGGEYEQYF | TGTGCCAGCAGCTTGTCCGCAGGGGGCGAATACGAGCAGTACTTC
NA | TRBJ2-3 | TRBD2 | TRBV6-1 | CATLLAGGPADTQYF | TGTGCCACCCTGCTAGCGGGAGGGCCGGCAGATACGCAGTATTTT
NA | TRBJ2-2 | NA | TRBV12-5 | CASGPRTGFTGELFF | TGTGCTAGTGGCCCCCGCACAGGGTTCACCGGGGAGCTGTTTTTT
NA | TRBJ2-3 | NA | TRBV11-2 | CASSPRADTDTQYF | TGTGCCAGCAGCCCGAGGGCCGACACAGATACGCAGTATTTT
NA | TRBJ1-1 | TRBD1 | TRBV12-5 | CASGSNRGIYTEAFF | TGTGCTAGTGGTTCCAACAGGGGGATTTACACTGAAGCTTTCTTT
NA | TRBJ2-2 | TRBD1 | TRBV19 | CASSLTGGLAGELFF | TGTGCCAGTAGTCTCACAGGGGGGTTGGCCGGGGAGCTGTTTTTT
NA | TRBJ2-5 | NA | TRBV5-6 | CASSGEGGVNQETQYF | TGTGCCAGCAGCGGGGAGGGGGGGGTGAACCAAGAGACCCAGTACTTC
once | TRBJ2-5 | NA | TRBV7-7 | CASSITGYQETQYF | TGTGCCAGCAGCATTACAGGGTACCAAGAGACCCAGTACTTC
NA | TRBJ2-5 | TRBD2 | TRBV11-3 | CASSPRLAGETQYF | TGTGCCAGCAGCCCTAGACTAGCGGGGGAGACCCAGTACTTC
many | TRBJ2-2 | NA | TRBV4-3 | CASSQDGQNTGELFF | TGCGCCAGCAGCCAAGATGGACAAAACACCGGGGAGCTGTTTTTT
NA | TRBJ2-7 | NA | TRBV27 | CASSFLGERVYEQYF | TGTGCCAGCAGTTTTCTGGGGGAGCGGGTCTACGAGCAGTACTTC
NA | TRBJ2-2 | TRBD2 | TRBV13 | CASSSLTSGYTGELFF | TGTGCCAGCAGCTCCCTGACTAGCGGTTACACCGGGGAGCTGTTTTTT
once | TRBJ2-7 | TRBD2 | TRBV29-1 | CSASGSTYEQYF | TGCAGCGCTAGCGGGAGTACCTACGAGCAGTACTTC
once | TRBJ1-1 | NA | TRBV4-2 | CASSQEPSAREWNTEAFF | TGTGCCAGCAGCCAAGAACCCTCGGCGAGGGAGTGGAACACTGAAGCTTTCTTT
NA | TRBJ1-5 | TRBD1 | TRBV10-1 | CANLDRGSCNQPQHF | TGCGCCAACCTTGACAGGGGGTCTTGCAATCAGCCCCAGCATTTT
NA | TRBJ2-2 | NA | TRBV10-3 | CAISGSGDGLIRELFF | TGTGCCATCAGTGGGTCAGGGGATGGGCTGATCCGGGAGCTGTTTTTT
NA | TRBJ2-3 | NA | TRBV11-2 | CASSLLGGLPTDTQYF | TGTGCCAGCAGCTTACTCGGGGGGCTACCCACAGATACGCAGTATTTT
NA | TRBJ1-1 | NA | TRBV7-8 | CASSLSADSEAFF | TGTGCCAGCAGCTTATCAGCGGACTCTGAAGCTTTCTTT
NA | TRBJ2-5 | NA | TRBV2 | CASRLMTVETQYF | TGTGCCAGCAGACTAATGACAGTAGAGACCCAGTACTTC
NA | TRBJ2-4 | NA | TRBV21-1 | CASSKEAGGRRGAKNIQYF | TGTGCCAGCAGCAAAGAGGCGGGAGGGCGGAGAGGGGCCAAAAACATTCAGTACTTC
NA | TRBJ2-7 | TRBD1 | TRBV5-1 | CASSSVDTGGEYEQYF | TGCGCCAGCAGCTCCGTCGACACAGGGGGCGAGTACGAGCAGTACTTC
NA | TRBJ2-2 | TRBD2 | TRBV6-5 | CASSELADTGELFF | TGTGCCAGCAGTGAACTAGCGGACACCGGGGAGCTGTTTTTT
NA | TRBJ2-7 | TRBD2 | TRBV6-5 | CASSYSAGGDHEQYF | TGTGCCAGCAGTTACTCGGCGGGAGGCGACCACGAGCAGTACTTC
NA | TRBJ1-5 | NA | TRBV18 | CASSPSNRGNQPQHF | TGTGCCAGCTCACCGTCGAACAGGGGCAATCAGCCCCAGCATTTT
NA | TRBJ2-1 | TRBD2 | TRBV5-4 | CASSLEASGSGNEQFF | TGTGCCAGCAGCTTGGAGGCTAGCGGGAGTGGTAATGAGCAGTTCTTC
NA | TRBJ2-5 | NA | TRBV5-8 | CASSLRSGDTQYF | TGTGCCAGCAGCTTGAGATCGGGGGACACCCAGTACTTC
NA | TRBJ2-7 | NA | TRBV11-3 | CASSSPEDSLYEQYF | TGTGCCAGCAGCTCCCCCGAGGACAGCCTCTACGAGCAGTACTTC
NA | TRBJ2-7 | TRBD1 | TRBV7-9 | CASSGDSYEQYF | TGTGCCAGCAGCGGGGACAGCTACGAGCAGTACTTC
NA | TRBJ1-2 | TRBD1 | TRBV18 | CASSPEQGQVYGYTF | TGTGCCAGCTCACCCGAGCAGGGACAGGTCTATGGCTACACCTTC
NA | TRBJ1-1 | TRBD1 | TRBV7-2 | CASSLEGTGGFGTEAFF | TGTGCCAGCAGCTTAGAAGGGACAGGGGGATTCGGGACTGAAGCTTTCTTT